This TCR beta chain was recovered during a study of T cell responses to AZD1222 COVID-19 vaccine. The table came from immunoSEQ multiplex PCR; TCRdb's copy has only in-frame clones and leaves some out. Among some 130,000 clones listed, 89% were seen once. Comment on this clone: Its antigen is not identified.

Notes on the study in general: It should be noted that donors were predominantly white British and more often female, and clonal diversity was possibly underestimated.

CDR1 and CDR2 from the germline V gene are SQVTM and ANQGSEA. The V and J ends lost 7 bases and 0 bases respectively, with 17 bases between them. The CDR3 runs 15 residues. V is TRBV29-1 and J is TRBJ2-3; possibly TRBD2 for D (6 bases). This clonotype was obtained from an adult in good health. Sequenced here: peripheral blood, sampled on day 0 of AZD1222 vaccination. Here the CDR3 DNA reads TGCAGCGCCTGGGAGGTGGGGACTAGCACAGATACGCAGTATTTT. This translates into CSAWEVGTSTDTQYF.